The following is a TCR beta chain sequence with its context. Its cognate antigen is unknown. These data come from a study of vaccination effects on CD4 cells after COVID-19. Study-level background: A median of 72 days separated the second dose and sampling. With 7.5 to 10 ug/ml peptides and roughly 9.3 IU/ml IL-2, roughly 2.1 million PBMC per well were cultured. Study results and limitations: Late post-vaccination samples showed marked contraction of infection- and vaccine-induced clones.

The V and J ends lost 1 base and 4 bases, in that order; junction bases with no gene match: 12. Per germline, CDR1 LGHDT and CDR2 YNNKEL (reference sequence). The CDR3 has 17 amino acids. With 9 to 11 days of culture completed, CD4+ T cells were isolated. Either the BNT162b2 or mRNA-1273 vaccine was given to participants in two doses. Nucleocapsid antibodies were negative in the vaccine recipients, who had never had SARS-CoV-2 infection. Here immunoSEQ multiplex PCR was the method, and the copy in TCRdb shows in-frame clones only, minus some. The repertoire holds just under 75,000 clones, with around 67% as singletons.

The sequencing used CD4+ T cells from PBMCs cultured without peptide, collected after COVID-19 vaccination. The chain has TRBV3-1 (or the pseudogene TRBV3-2) and TRBJ2-5; 7 nucleotides align to TRBD2. This TCR derives from a human donor who received a COVID-19 vaccine. CDR3 sequence reads: CASSQVGQRGRRETQYF. The DNA for the CDR3 is TGTGCCAGCAGCCAAGTAGGCCAGCGGGGAAGGAGAGAGACCCAGTACTTC.